This TCR beta chain emerged from a study of blood T cell repertoires in COVID-19. Only in-frame clones appear in the TCRdb table, and some are missing; sequencing was by immunoSEQ multiplex PCR. Among around 240,000 clones listed, around 88% were seen once. Between the trimmed V and J ends, which lost 0 bases and 2 bases, there was a span of 13 bases. The CDR3 loop spans 16 amino acids. Germline CDR1 and CDR2: LGHNA and YSLEER. The clonotype was recovered from a woman aged 50 to 65 who had recovered from COVID-19. Specimen: PBMCs or T cells enriched from blood (not recorded which). The chain couples TRBV4-3 to TRBJ1-2; D may be TRBD1 (5 bases). Here the CDR3 DNA reads TGCGCCAGCAGCCAAGATATCGTAAGGGGAAACTATGGCTACACCTTC. It translates to CASSQDIVRGNYGYTF.